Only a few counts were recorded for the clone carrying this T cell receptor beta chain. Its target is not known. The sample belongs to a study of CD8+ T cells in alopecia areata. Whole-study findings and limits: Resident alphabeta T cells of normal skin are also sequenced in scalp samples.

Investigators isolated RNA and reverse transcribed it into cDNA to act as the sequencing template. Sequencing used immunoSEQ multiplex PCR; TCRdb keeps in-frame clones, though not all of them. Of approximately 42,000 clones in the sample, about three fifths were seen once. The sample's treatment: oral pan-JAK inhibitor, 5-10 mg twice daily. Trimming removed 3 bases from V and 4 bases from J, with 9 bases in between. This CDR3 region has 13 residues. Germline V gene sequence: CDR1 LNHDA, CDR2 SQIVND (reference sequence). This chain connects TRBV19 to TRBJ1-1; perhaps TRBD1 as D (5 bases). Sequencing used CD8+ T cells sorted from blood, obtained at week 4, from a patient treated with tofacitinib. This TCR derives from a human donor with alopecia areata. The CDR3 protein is CASSIAGATEAFF. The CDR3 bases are TGTGCCAGTAGTATCGCCGGGGCCACTGAAGCTTTCTTT.